This T cell receptor beta chain was documented in a study of spatial heterogeneity in lung cancer. The time point here: sample taken at primary tumor resection. Unsorted whole RNA of tumor, nontumor lung or frozen PBMC was sequenced. V shed 5 bases and J 0 bases; nucleotides not matched to a gene: 13. Germline CDR1 and CDR2: MNHNY and SVGAGI (reference sequence). The CDR3 spans 18 residues. TCRdb redid the calling of the 5' RACE reads with MiXCR, one entry per CDR3 protein. The sample records roughly 21,000 distinct CDR3 sequences, 3% to 3.5% being singletons. At least ten counts were recorded for this clonotype.

The J gene is TRBJ2-4, the V gene TRBV6-6; 7 bases line up with TRBD1. This sequence originates from a female donor with early-stage non-small cell lung cancer. Sequencing was performed on PBMCs, taken at surgery. CDR3 sequence (DNA): TGTGCCAGCAGTCCCGAGGGAAGACAGGGTCTAGCCAAAAACATTCAGTACTTC. Translating it yields CASSPEGRQGLAKNIQYF.